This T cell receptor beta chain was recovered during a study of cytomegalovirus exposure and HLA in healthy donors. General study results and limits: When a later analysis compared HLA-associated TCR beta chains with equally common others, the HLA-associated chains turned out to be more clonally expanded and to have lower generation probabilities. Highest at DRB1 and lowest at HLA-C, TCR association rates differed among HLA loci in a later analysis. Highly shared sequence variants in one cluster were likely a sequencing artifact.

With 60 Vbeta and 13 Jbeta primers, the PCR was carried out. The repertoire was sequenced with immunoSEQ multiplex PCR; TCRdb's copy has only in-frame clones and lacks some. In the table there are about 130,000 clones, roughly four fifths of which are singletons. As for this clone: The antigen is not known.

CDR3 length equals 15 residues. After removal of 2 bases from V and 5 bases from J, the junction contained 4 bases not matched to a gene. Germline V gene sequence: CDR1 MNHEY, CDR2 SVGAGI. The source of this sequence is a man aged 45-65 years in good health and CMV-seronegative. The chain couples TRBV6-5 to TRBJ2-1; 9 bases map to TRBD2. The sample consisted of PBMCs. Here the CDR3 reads CASSYERGVNNEQFF. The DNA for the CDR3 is TGTGCCAGCAGTTACGAGCGGGGGGTCAACAATGAGCAGTTCTTC.